Below, 25 T cell receptor beta chains from the same sample are listed, as sequenced in a study of blood T cell repertoires in COVID-19. Assay used: immunoSEQ multiplex PCR; TCRdb lists only in-frame clones, some missing. The profile shows more than 65,000 clones, 70% to 85% of them singletons. Sample: peripheral blood. These receptors came from a woman between 65 and 79 years old with acute or convalescent COVID-19.

A single count supports this clone. The V and J genes are TRBV7-9 and TRBJ2-1, with TRBD2 as a possible D gene (5 bases). This CDR3 contains 13 residues. Trimming left V 4 bases short and J 9 bases short, with 13 bases between. Germline CDR1 and CDR2: SEHNR and FQNEAQ (reference sequence). CDR3 loop: CASSSVAWSEQFF. The CDR3 region has the DNA TGTGCCAGCAGCTCTGTAGCGTGGAGTGAGCAGTTCTTC. The full variable domain, completed using reference TRBV7-9 and TRBJ2-1, is DTGVSQNPRHKITKRGQNVTFRCDPISEHNRLYWYRQTLGQGPEFLTYFQNEAQLEKSRLLSDRFSAERPKGSFSTLEIQRTEQGDSAMYLCASSSVAWSEQFFGPGTRLTVL.

This clone was observed a few times. The rearrangement joins TRBV28 to TRBJ2-1, with 9 bases that match TRBD1. This CDR3 spans 17 amino acids. The trim removed 5 bases at V and 7 bases at J, leaving 15 bases unmatched. CDR1 and CDR2 from the germline V gene are MDHEN and SYDVKM. The CDR3 loop reads CASSTPAGTGTWNEQFF. CDR3 sequence (DNA): TGTGCCAGCAGTACCCCCGCCGGGACAGGGACCTGGAATGAGCAGTTCTTC.

This clone was detected once. The V gene is TRBV19, the J gene TRBJ2-7, with D maybe TRBD2 (6 bases). Trimming took off 3 bases at V and 4 bases at J, with 13 bases between the two ends. The length of the CDR3 is 14 residues. Germline loops: CDR1 LNHDA, CDR2 SQIVND (reference sequence). CDR3 protein: CASSMRDGSYEQYF. DNA of the CDR3: TGTGCCAGTAGTATGCGGGACGGATCTTACGAGCAGTACTTC.

The chain employs TRBV29-1 and TRBJ2-1; the match to TRBD2 covers 10 bases. CDR3 length equals 13 residues. Germline CDR1 SQVTM, CDR2 ANQGSEA. After removal of 3 bases from V and 10 bases from J, the junction contained 6 bases not matched to a gene. The CDR3 here is CSVEALAGIEQFF. The CDR3 nucleotides are TGCAGCGTTGAGGCACTAGCGGGGATAGAGCAGTTCTTC.

This clone has more than one count but fewer than ten. This chain links TRBV30 with TRBJ2-2, with D tentatively TRBD1 (6 bases). The V gene's germline CDR1 is GTSNPN and CDR2 SVGIG (reference sequence). With 2 bases removed from V and 6 bases from J, the gap between germline ends came to 19 bases. There are 16 residues in the CDR3. The CDR3 loop reads CAWSSEPGQIAGELFF. The CDR3 DNA is TGTGCCTGGAGTTCAGAACCGGGACAAATCGCCGGGGAGCTGTTTTTT.

This clone has a single count. The chain joins TRBV11-3 to TRBJ1-2; 8 positions match TRBD1. Germline V gene lookup returns CDR1 SGHNT and CDR2 YENEEA. The CDR3 has 13 amino acids. The V segment lost 6 bases and the J segment 14 bases; nucleotides outside the gene matches: 14. In DNA, the CDR3 is TGTGCCAGCAGTTCTACCGGACAGGGAACTCAAACCTTC. This translates into CASSSTGQGTQTF.

The table lists this clone with a few counts. The genes are TRBV30 and TRBJ2-7, with D possibly matching TRBD1 (5 bases). The CDR3 consists of 14 residues. In germline, CDR1 is GTSNPN, CDR2 SVGIG (reference sequence). V lost 4 bases and J 9 bases, leaving 22 bases between the germline ends. The CDR3 nucleotides are TGTGCCTGGACCCCAGACAGACTGATACGGCGGCAGTACTTC. It yields the protein CAWTPDRLIRRQYF.

This chain connects TRBV2 to TRBJ2-5, with D unresolved. This CDR3 has 12 residues. V was pared by 7 bases and J by 5 bases, with 11 bases between. CDR1 is SNHLY and CDR2 is FYNNEI in the germline V gene. CDR3: CASTAAAETQYF. In nucleotides, the CDR3 is TGTGCCAGCACGGCGGCGGCGGAGACCCAGTACTTC.

The rearrangement joins TRBV6-5 to TRBJ1-1; the D gene is possibly TRBD1 (5 bases). The CDR3 consists of 13 residues. Trimming removed 6 bases from V and 3 bases from J, with 11 bases in between. Germline CDR1 is MNHEY and CDR2 is SVGAGI. The CDR3 is CASRPRGYTEAFF. CDR3 sequence (DNA): TGTGCCAGCAGACCCCGGGGGTACACTGAAGCTTTCTTT.

The chain employs TRBV2 and TRBJ1-5; 9 bases line up with TRBD1. The CDR3 runs to 14 residues. Germline-derived CDR1 and CDR2 are SNHLY and FYNNEI. Trimming at V came to 6 bases and at J to 6 bases, leaving 6 bases not matched to a gene. Here the CDR3 reads CASRRDRAAQPQHF. The CDR3 DNA follows: TGTGCCAGCAGAAGGGACAGGGCCGCTCAGCCCCAGCATTTT.

The chain links TRBV29-1 to TRBJ1-5; 9 bases match TRBD1. The germline V gene encodes CDR1 SQVTM and CDR2 ANQGSEA. The V gene end was trimmed by 6 bases and the J gene end by 0 bases; junction bases not matched to a gene: 6. This CDR3 has 15 amino acids. The CDR3 spells CSVATGGHSNQPQHF. In DNA form, the CDR3 reads TGCAGCGTCGCTACAGGGGGCCATAGCAATCAGCCCCAGCATTTT.

This chain joins TRBV30 and TRBJ1-6, with D possibly matching TRBD1 (5 bases). With 1 base removed from V and 8 bases from J, the gap between germline ends came to 9 bases. Germline assignment: CDR1 GTSNPN and CDR2 SVGIG (reference sequence). The CDR3 has 13 amino acids. The CDR3 nucleotides are TGTGCCTGGAGTGGGGCAGGGTATTCACCCCTCCACTTT. This translates into CAWSGAGYSPLHF.

This clone occurred a few times. CDR3 DNA: TGTGCCAGCGGACTTGATGGAGCTGAAGCTTTCTTT. Its translation is CASGLDGAEAFF. This rearrangement joins TRBV2 to TRBJ1-1, with unresolved D. Germline loops: CDR1 SNHLY, CDR2 FYNNEI. The ends were cut back, 8 bases at V and 6 bases at J, with 13 bases in the middle. The CDR3 is 12 residues long.

The genes are TRBV2 and TRBJ2-5; TRBD1 is a possible D gene (5 bases). V lost 6 bases and J lost 1, with 9 bases in between. The length of the CDR3 is 13 residues. CDR1 SNHLY and CDR2 FYNNEI come from the germline V gene. CDR3 region: CASRRGTQETQYF. DNA of the CDR3: TGTGCCAGCAGAAGGGGAACCCAAGAGACCCAGTACTTC.

This clone was observed a few times. This chain connects TRBV11-2 to TRBJ1-1, with TRBD1 matching over 7 bases. Germline V CDR1 and CDR2: SGHAT, FQNNGV. This CDR3 is built from 14 residues. V lost 4 bases and J lost 4; bases outside the gene matches: 6. For the CDR3, the DNA is TGTGCCAGCAGCTCCGACAGGGTTGGCACTGAAGCTTTCTTT. Translated, it gives CASSSDRVGTEAFF.

V usage is TRBV14 and J usage is TRBJ2-5; 10 bases match TRBD2. The CDR3 contains 20 residues. From germline, CDR1 is SGHDN and CDR2 FVKESK. J gave up 1 base and V 1 base, and 15 bases lay outside the gene matches. This chain's CDR3 is CASSQGAHPASGRTQETQYF. In DNA form, the CDR3 reads TGTGCCAGCAGCCAAGGGGCCCACCCGGCTAGCGGGAGAACCCAAGAGACCCAGTACTTC.

The chain employs TRBV3-1 (or the pseudogene TRBV3-2) and TRBJ2-1; 7 positions match TRBD2. After removal of 1 base from V and 4 bases from J, the junction contained 7 bases not matched to a gene. The CDR3 covers 16 residues. Germline values: CDR1 LGHDT, CDR2 YNNKEL (reference sequence). CDR3 sequence reads: CASSQGDQRGYNEQFF. DNA of the CDR3: TGTGCCAGCAGCCAAGGCGACCAGCGGGGTTACAATGAGCAGTTCTTC.

The chain is built from TRBV20-1 and TRBJ1-2; 7 positions match TRBD1. The CDR3 consists of 14 residues. Germline V gene sequence: CDR1 DFQATT, CDR2 SNEGSKA (reference sequence). V gave up 3 bases and J gave up 3 bases; unmatched junction bases: 7. CDR3: CSASLEGAYYGYTF. CDR3 coding DNA: TGCAGTGCTAGTTTGGAGGGGGCTTACTATGGCTACACCTTC.

The genes are TRBV2 and TRBJ1-4; 9 bases fit TRBD1. This CDR3 spans 15 amino acids. Trimming cost V 7 bases and J 8 bases; bases outside gene matches: 11. Germline V CDR1 and CDR2: SNHLY, FYNNEI. The CDR3 nucleotides read TGTGCCAGCATCTTCCCGGGACAGGGAGAGGAAAAACTGTTTTTT. Its protein product is CASIFPGQGEEKLFF.

The rearrangement uses TRBV15 and TRBJ2-5; 11 bases map to TRBD2. This CDR3 contains 15 residues. J was trimmed by 4 bases and V by 6 bases; bases with no gene match: 7. Germline V gives CDR1 LNHNV, CDR2 YYDKDF (reference sequence). The CDR3 protein is CATRALAGGGETQYF. The CDR3 DNA is TGTGCCACCAGAGCTCTAGCGGGGGGAGGAGAGACCCAGTACTTC.

The J gene is TRBJ2-1, the V gene TRBV6-1, with TRBD2 as a possible D gene (6 bases). This CDR3 is built from 15 residues. CDR1 and CDR2 from the germline V gene are MNHNS and SASEGT. The V end was cut by 2 bases, the J end by 5 bases, with 13 bases between. In DNA form, the CDR3 reads TGTGCCAGCAGTGAATCCCAGCGGGTCAACAATGAGCAGTTCTTC. Amino acids: CASSESQRVNNEQFF.

V and J are TRBV6-6 and TRBJ1-1; D is possibly TRBD1 (5 bases). This CDR3 contains 13 residues. V dropped 5 bases and J dropped 1 base, with 8 bases sitting between them. The V gene's germline CDR1 is MNHNY and CDR2 SVGAGI (reference sequence). Here the CDR3 reads CASSDGQNTEAFF. CDR3 in DNA: TGTGCCAGCAGTGACGGACAGAACACTGAAGCTTTCTTT.

The chain links TRBV7-9 to TRBJ2-7; TRBD2 is a possible D gene (6 bases). Per the germline V gene, CDR1 is SEHNR and CDR2 is FQNEAQ (reference sequence). The CDR3 extends over 15 amino acids. Trimming stripped 3 bases from V and 1 base from J, with 13 bases between. DNA of the CDR3: TGTGCCAGCAGCTTGGGTGCTGGGGGGTCCTACGAGCAGTACTTC. Protein sequence: CASSLGAGGSYEQYF.

The chain couples TRBV6-6 to TRBJ2-1; D unclear. V lost 0 bases to trimming and J lost 3 bases, with 3 bases between them. CDR1 and CDR2 from the germline V gene are MNHNY and SVGAGI (reference sequence). There are 13 residues in the CDR3. CDR3 sequence: CASSYSRYNEQFF. CDR3 DNA: TGTGCCAGCAGTTACTCGCGCTACAATGAGCAGTTCTTC.

This sequence joins TRBV5-4 and TRBJ1-3, with D hard to call. V dropped 0 bases and J dropped 0 bases, with 10 bases sitting between them. This CDR3 spans 16 amino acids. CDR1 and CDR2 (germline): SGHNT, YYREEE (reference sequence). The CDR3 DNA follows: TGTGCCAGCAGCTTGGAGGCGGCGGCCTCTGGAAACACCATATATTTT. Translated, it gives CASSLEAAASGNTIYF.